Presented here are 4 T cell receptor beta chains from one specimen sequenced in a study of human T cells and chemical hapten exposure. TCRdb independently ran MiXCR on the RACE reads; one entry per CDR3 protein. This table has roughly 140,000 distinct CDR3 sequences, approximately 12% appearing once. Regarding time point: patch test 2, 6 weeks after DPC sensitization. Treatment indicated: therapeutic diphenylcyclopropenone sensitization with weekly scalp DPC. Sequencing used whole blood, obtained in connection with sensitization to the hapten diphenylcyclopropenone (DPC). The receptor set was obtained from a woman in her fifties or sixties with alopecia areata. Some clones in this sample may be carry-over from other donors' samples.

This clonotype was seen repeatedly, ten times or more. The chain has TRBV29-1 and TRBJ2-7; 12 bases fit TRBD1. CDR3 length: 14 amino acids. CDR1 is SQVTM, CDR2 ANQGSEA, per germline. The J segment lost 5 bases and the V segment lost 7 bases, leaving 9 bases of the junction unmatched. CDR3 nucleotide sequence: TGCAGCGGCATACCGGGACAGGGGGCGAACGAGCAGTACTTC. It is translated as CSGIPGQGANEQYF.

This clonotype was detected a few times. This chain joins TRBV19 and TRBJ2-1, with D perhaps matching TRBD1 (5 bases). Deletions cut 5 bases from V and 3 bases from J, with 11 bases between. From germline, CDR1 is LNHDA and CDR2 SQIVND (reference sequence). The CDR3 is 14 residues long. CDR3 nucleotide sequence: TGTGCCAGTAGTGTTGTAGACAGCTACAATGAGCAGTTCTTC. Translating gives CASSVVDSYNEQFF.

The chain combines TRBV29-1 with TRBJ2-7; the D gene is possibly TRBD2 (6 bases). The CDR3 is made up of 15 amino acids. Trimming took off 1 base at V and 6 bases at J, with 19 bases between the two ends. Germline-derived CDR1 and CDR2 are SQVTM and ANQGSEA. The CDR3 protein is CSVEGWAPGGREQYF. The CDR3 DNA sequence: TGCAGCGTTGAAGGGTGGGCTCCCGGGGGACGCGAGCAGTACTTC.

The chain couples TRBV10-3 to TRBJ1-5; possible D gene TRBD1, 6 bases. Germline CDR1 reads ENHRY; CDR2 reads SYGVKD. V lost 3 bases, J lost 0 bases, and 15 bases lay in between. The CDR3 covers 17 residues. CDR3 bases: TGTGCCATCAGTGATTTCGCAGGGGTGGGTAGCAATCAGCCCCAGCATTTT. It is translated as CAISDFAGVGSNQPQHF.